The 25 T cell receptor beta chains given below trace back to one sample, sequenced in a study of cytomegalovirus exposure and HLA in healthy donors (dated by TCRdb to about 2017). To prepare the library, the immunoSEQ multiplex PCR assay was applied. The multiplex PCR relied on a mix of 60 forward primers for TCR Vbeta segments and 13 reverse primers for TCR Jbeta segments. The clones in this table, taken by TCRdb from immuneACCESS, are in-frame only. Not every clone is retained; where verified, under half of the shortfall comes from an unresolved V gene, and the cause of the rest is unknown. The sample table records 200,000 to 250,000 clones; 75% to 90% of these occur just once. Around 1% of the sample is held by the ten biggest clonotypes. Sequencing used PBMCs. The receptors shown here come from a young woman in good health and CMV-seronegative.

This clone was found once. The chain couples TRBV19 to TRBJ1-5; a possible D gene is TRBD1 (5 bases). The CDR3 runs to 13 residues. Trimming took off 6 bases at V and 1 base at J, with 7 bases between the two ends. The V gene's germline CDR1 is LNHDA and CDR2 SQIVND (reference sequence). This chain's CDR3 is CASSRQSNQPQHF. The CDR3 region has the DNA TGTGCCAGTAGCCGACAGAGCAATCAGCCCCAGCATTTT. The full variable domain, in which reference TRBV19 and TRBJ1-5 provide the parts outside the CDR3, is DGGITQSPKYLFRKEGQNVTLSCEQNLNHDAMYWYRQDPGQGLRLIYYSQIVNDFQKGDIAEGYSVSREKKESFPLTVTSAQKNPTAFYLCASSRQSNQPQHFGDGTRLSIL.

A few counts support this clone. CDR3 region: CASSQEQLVYTEAFF. CDR3 coding DNA: TGTGCCAGCAGCCAAGAACAGCTGGTTTATACTGAAGCTTTCTTT. This chain joins TRBV4-2 and TRBJ1-1; no firm D call. The CDR3 length is 15 residues. V lost 0 bases to trimming and J lost 5 bases, with 13 bases between them. Looked up from germline, CDR1 is LGHNA and CDR2 is YNFKEQ.

The chain joins TRBV4-2 to TRBJ1-1; weak D call: TRBD1 (6 bases). The CDR3 covers 13 residues. Trimming left V 3 bases short and J 6 bases short, with 11 bases between. Germline V gene sequence: CDR1 LGHNA, CDR2 YNFKEQ. The CDR3 loop reads CASSHTGSAEAFF. CDR3 nucleotide sequence: TGTGCCAGCAGCCATACAGGGTCCGCTGAAGCTTTCTTT.

The chain uses TRBV5-6 and TRBJ1-1; a weak D match, TRBD1 (5 bases). V lost 2 bases to trimming and J lost 7 bases, with 9 bases between them. CDR3 length: 12 residues. Looked up from germline, CDR1 is SGHDT and CDR2 is YYEEEE. For the CDR3, the DNA is TGTGCCAGCAGCTTAGGGGTAATTGAAGCTTTCTTT. It yields the protein CASSLGVIEAFF. The full variable domain, in which reference TRBV5-6 and TRBJ1-1 provide the parts outside the CDR3, is DAGVTQSPTHLIKTRGQQVTLRCSPKSGHDTVSWYQQALGQGPQFIFQYYEEEERQRGNFPDRFSGHQFPNYSSELNVNALLLGDSALYLCASSLGVIEAFFGQGTRLTVV.

The V and J genes are TRBV27 and TRBJ1-1; D perhaps matches TRBD1 (5 bases). The germline CDR1 and CDR2 sequences are MNHEY and SMNVEV (reference sequence). The CDR3 runs 14 residues. The ends were cut back, 5 bases at V and 3 bases at J, with 13 bases in the middle. The CDR3 DNA reads TGTGCCAGCAGTGGGAGGACACCCGACACTGAAGCTTTCTTT. Amino acid sequence: CASSGRTPDTEAFF.

The V and J genes are TRBV6-6 and TRBJ2-7; possibly TRBD2 for D (5 bases). The CDR3 loop spans 14 amino acids. Germline loops: CDR1 MNHNY, CDR2 SVGAGI (reference sequence). Trimming took 8 bases from V and 3 from J, leaving 17 bases between them. CDR3 DNA: TGTGCCAGCCATGGTGTCCGGAGGCACTACGAGCAGTACTTC. Translation gives CASHGVRRHYEQYF.

The genes are TRBV4-2 and TRBJ1-3; 9 bases match TRBD1. The V gene's germline CDR1 is LGHNA and CDR2 YNFKEQ. CDR3 length: 18 amino acids. Trimming took 0 bases from V and 4 from J; bases not matched to a gene: 10. The CDR3 region has the DNA TGTGCCAGCAGCCAAGATCCACAGGGGGCAGAGGCAGGAAACACCATATATTTT. Its translation is CASSQDPQGAEAGNTIYF.

The chain couples TRBV10-2 to TRBJ2-5; D is uncertain. With the DNA end fitting TRBJ2-7 better, the J assignment may be wrong. The CDR3 is 16 residues long. Germline V gene data show CDR1 as WSHSY and CDR2 as SAAADI. The CDR3 loop reads CASSTQRRLNSYEQYF. The CDR3 nucleotides are TGCGCCAGCAGTACCCAGAGGCGCCTAAACTCCTACGAGCAGTACTTC.

This chain links TRBV5-4 with TRBJ2-5; possibly TRBD1 for D (6 bases). The CDR3 runs to 15 residues. Trimming took 4 bases from V and 7 from J, leaving 20 bases between them. The germline gives CDR1 SGHNT, CDR2 YYREEE (reference sequence). The CDR3 here is CASSPPTGRLGTQYF. CDR3 bases: TGTGCCAGCAGCCCACCAACAGGGCGATTGGGGACCCAGTACTTC.

The J gene is TRBJ1-1, the V gene TRBV27; D unresolved. The length of the CDR3 is 13 residues. Germline CDR1 MNHEY, CDR2 SMNVEV (reference sequence). V gave up 3 bases and J gave up 1 base, with 6 bases separating them. The DNA of the CDR3 is TGTGCCAGCAGTTTTGCGAGGAACACTGAAGCTTTCTTT. Its protein is CASSFARNTEAFF.

The chain combines TRBV4-1 with TRBJ2-5, with D perhaps TRBD1 (6 bases). V gave up 2 bases and J gave up 1 base, with 11 bases separating them. This CDR3 is 15 amino acids long. CDR1 and CDR2 (germline): MGHRA, YSYEKL. CDR3 protein: CASSQHRTVQETQYF. In nucleotides, the CDR3 is TGCGCCAGCAGCCAACATAGGACAGTCCAAGAGACCCAGTACTTC.

The chain combines TRBV28 with TRBJ2-1; a weak D match, TRBD1 (5 bases). Looked up from germline, CDR1 is MDHEN and CDR2 is SYDVKM. V shed 8 bases and J shed 3 bases, with 14 bases lying between them. The CDR3 spans 14 residues. The CDR3 nucleotides read TGTGCCAGCTGCACAGGCGTTTTCTACAATGAGCAGTTCTTC. Its protein is CASCTGVFYNEQFF.

This clone was seen only a few times. V and J are TRBV13 and TRBJ2-3; possible D gene TRBD1, 6 bases. The CDR3 extends over 14 amino acids. Germline CDR1 and CDR2: PRHDT and FYEKMQ (reference sequence). Trimming pared 5 bases from V and 2 bases from J, leaving 11 bases between. CDR3 amino acids: CASSGGPVTDTQYF. In DNA, the CDR3 is TGTGCCAGCAGCGGGGGCCCGGTCACAGATACGCAGTATTTT. Variable domain in full (rest from reference TRBV13 and TRBJ2-3): AAGVIQSPRHLIKEKRETATLKCYPIPRHDTVYWYQQGPGQDPQFLISFYEKMQSDKGSIPDRFSAQQFSDYHSELNMSSLELGDSALYFCASSGGPVTDTQYFGPGTRLTVL.

The chain joins TRBV7-2 to TRBJ2-2; D perhaps matches TRBD1 (6 bases). CDR3 length: 15 amino acids. Trimming shortened V by 6 bases and J by 1 base, and 12 bases separated the two germline ends. The germline V gene encodes CDR1 SGHTA and CDR2 FQGNSA. The CDR3 bases are TGTGCCAGCAGATTTGACAGGCTGAACACCGGGGAGCTGTTTTTT. Its protein product is CASRFDRLNTGELFF. The full variable domain, its missing parts supplied by reference TRBV7-2 and TRBJ2-2, is GAGVSQSPSNKVTEKGKDVELRCDPISGHTALYWYRQSLGQGLEFLIYFQGNSAPDKSGLPSDRFSAERTGGSVSTLTIQRTQQEDSAVYLCASRFDRLNTGELFFGEGSRLTVL.

The V and J genes are TRBV4-3 and TRBJ2-1; D is possibly TRBD2 (6 bases). Trimming left V 2 bases short and J 4 bases short, with 9 bases between. The CDR3 contains 14 residues. Germline V gene lookup returns CDR1 LGHNA and CDR2 YSLEER. Here the CDR3 reads CASSQRGLYNEQFF. CDR3 DNA sequence: TGCGCCAGCAGCCAACGGGGACTGTACAATGAGCAGTTCTTC.

This chain links TRBV7-6 with TRBJ2-5, with no clear D. This CDR3 spans 11 amino acids. Trimming removed 5 bases from V and 8 bases from J, with 9 bases in between. Germline values: CDR1 SGHVS, CDR2 FNYEAQ. The CDR3 DNA reads as TGTGCCAGCAGCCTATCGTACACCCAGTACTTC. It yields the protein CASSLSYTQYF.

This rearrangement joins TRBV6-5 to TRBJ1-3; 8 bases are a match to TRBD1. V trimming: 4 bases; J trimming: 4 bases; junction bases outside the gene matches: 6. The CDR3 contains 15 residues. The germline CDR1 and CDR2 sequences are MNHEY and SVGAGI. The DNA of the CDR3 is TGTGCCAGCAGTTCCCGGACAGGGTCGGGAAACACCATATATTTT. Encoded protein: CASSSRTGSGNTIYF.

The rearrangement uses TRBV12-5 and TRBJ1-2; TRBD1 might be the D (6 bases). Germline V lookup: CDR1 LGHNT, CDR2 FRNRAP. CDR3 length equals 14 residues. V lost 4 bases and J lost 3, with 12 bases in between. CDR3 residues: CASGCRGDDYGYTF. The CDR3 nucleotides are TGTGCTAGTGGTTGCAGGGGAGATGACTATGGCTACACCTTC.

This chain connects TRBV28 to TRBJ2-2; TRBD1 matches at 7 bases. V shed 7 bases and J 3 bases; nucleotides not matched to a gene: 5. The CDR3 is made up of 14 amino acids. Per the germline V gene, CDR1 is MDHEN and CDR2 is SYDVKM. The CDR3 nucleotides read TGTGCCAGCAAGACAACAGGGGACACCGGGGAGCTGTTTTTT. Amino acid sequence: CASKTTGDTGELFF.

The chain is built from TRBV15 and TRBJ1-6; no reliable D call. Trimming cost V 5 bases and J 0 bases, with 5 bases left between them. The germline V gene has CDR1 LNHNV and CDR2 YYDKDF (reference sequence). The CDR3 runs 14 residues. The DNA of the CDR3 is TGTGCCACCAGCGGCAGCTCCTATAATTCACCCCTCCACTTT. This codes for CATSGSSYNSPLHF.

The genes are TRBV5-1 and TRBJ1-1; D is unclear. V lost 4 bases and J 5 bases, leaving 21 bases between the germline ends. This CDR3 comprises 16 residues. Looked up from germline, CDR1 is SGHRS and CDR2 is YFSETQ. CDR3 DNA: TGCGCCAGCAGCGCGACCTCCCGGGCCCCGGGGACTGAAGCTTTCTTT. Translating it yields CASSATSRAPGTEAFF.

The V and J genes are TRBV5-5 and TRBJ2-7; the match to TRBD1 covers 10 bases. This CDR3 is built from 13 residues. Looked up from germline, CDR1 is SGHKS and CDR2 is YYEKEE (reference sequence). The trim removed 4 bases at V and 5 bases at J, leaving 3 bases unmatched. In nucleotides, the CDR3 is TGTGCCAGCAGCCCGGGACAGGGGAACGAGCAGTACTTC. This encodes CASSPGQGNEQYF. Together with reference TRBV5-5 and TRBJ2-7, the CDR3 gives the full variable domain: DAGVTQSPTHLIKTRGQQVTLRCSPISGHKSVSWYQQVLGQGPQFIFQYYEKEERGRGNFPDRFSARQFPNYSSELNVNALLLGDSALYLCASSPGQGNEQYFGPGTRLTVT.

The chain recombines TRBV29-1 with TRBJ2-3, with 12 bases matching TRBD2. The V segment lost 0 bases and the J segment 4 bases; nucleotides outside the gene matches: 11. Germline CDR1 is SQVTM and CDR2 is ANQGSEA. The length of the CDR3 is 18 residues. The CDR3 DNA reads TGCAGCGTTGAAGATCCTAGGACTAGCGGGATCTCCCCAGATACGCAGTATTTT. It encodes CSVEDPRTSGISPDTQYF.

V gene TRBV7-8 combines with J gene TRBJ2-2; a weak D match, TRBD1 (5 bases). The CDR3 has 15 residues. Germline loops: CDR1 SGHVS, CDR2 FQNEAQ. V lost 5 bases and J 2 bases, leaving 12 bases between the germline ends. The CDR3 loop reads CASSPGHENTGELFF. The CDR3 nucleotides read TGTGCCAGCAGCCCAGGACACGAAAACACCGGGGAGCTGTTTTTT. Full variable domain (missing parts from reference TRBV7-8 and TRBJ2-2): GAGVSQSPRYKVAKRGQDVALRCDPISGHVSLFWYQQALGQGPEFLTYFQNEAQLDKSGLPSDRFFAERPEGSVSTLKIQRTQQEDSAVYLCASSPGHENTGELFFGEGSRLTVL.

This chain links TRBV5-1 with TRBJ2-1, with 9 bases aligning to TRBD1. CDR1 is SGHRS, CDR2 YFSETQ, per germline. This CDR3 has 15 residues. V was pared by 1 base and J by 4 bases, with 3 bases of the junction left unmatched. CDR3 in amino acids: CASSLRQGGYNEQFF. For the CDR3, the DNA is TGCGCCAGCAGCTTGCGACAGGGGGGTTACAATGAGCAGTTCTTC.